The next 10 T cell receptor beta chains were all read from a single sample in a study of regulatory T cells in long-lasting Graves disease. Time point indicated: newly diagnosed GD, antithyroid drugs for less than 3 months. Extracted RNA from PBMCs served as the source of the TCR library. Combining iRepertoire HTBI primers with Arm-PCR of CDR3 regions, the authors built TCR beta libraries. MiXCR was run by TCRdb on the multiplex PCR reads, yielding one entry per CDR3 protein. The repertoire holds some 500,000 distinct CDR3 sequences, with approximately 13% as singletons. This sample also appeared in a second study, on T cells in Graves' hyperthyroidism and ophthalmopathy.

The source was peripheral blood mononuclear cells (PBMCs), collected at new diagnosis, from a patient treated with antithyroid drugs. The receptors stem from a man younger than 45 with Graves disease.

At least ten counts were recorded for this clonotype. Its ends do not fully match the called genes, so a read error is possible. The chain links TRBV28 to TRBJ1-4; the D gene is possibly TRBD1 (5 bases). Germline V lookup: CDR1 MDHEN, CDR2 SYDVKM. The CDR3 extends over 12 amino acids. The CDR3 here is CASSLLDNLLIF. The CDR3 nucleotides read TGTGCCAGCAGTTTACTGGACAATCTCTTGATTTTT.

This clonotype was counted at least ten times. The chain combines TRBV12-3 or TRBV12-4 with TRBJ2-5, with 9 bases matching TRBD2. The CDR3 consists of 17 residues. V shed 4 bases and J 0 bases; nucleotides not matched to a gene: 9. Here the CDR3 DNA reads TGTGCCAGCAGTTGTGAGGCTAGCGGGAACTACCAAGAGACCCAGTACTTC. The encoded protein is CASSCEASGNYQETQYF.

This clonotype showed up just a few times. The rearrangement joins TRBV6-1 to TRBJ1-2, with a possible D match to TRBD1 (5 bases). The germline V gene has CDR1 MNHNS and CDR2 SASEGT. V gave up 0 bases and J gave up 7 bases, with 12 bases separating them. The CDR3 loop spans 14 amino acids. CDR3 DNA sequence: TGTGCCAGCAGTGAAGCTTCCGGTGGGGGTGGCTACACCTTC. Protein: CASSEASGGGGYTF.

A note on this clonotype: A much more abundant neighbour one base away suggests this may be a read error. This sequence joins TRBV6-4 and TRBJ2-5, with 7 nucleotides matching TRBD2. J lost 1 base, V lost 3 bases, and 8 bases had no gene match. Per germline, CDR1 MRHNA and CDR2 SNTAGT. This CDR3 is 16 amino acids long. The CDR3, as DNA: TGTGCCAGCAGTGAGTCGAGGACTAGAGTCCAAGAGACCCAGTACTTC. The encoded protein is CASSESRTRVQETQYF.

This rearrangement joins TRBV7-8 to TRBJ2-1, with no clear D. Trimming left V 1 base short and J 5 bases short, with 12 bases between. Germline assignment: CDR1 SGHVS and CDR2 FQNEAQ. This CDR3 region has 15 residues. CDR3 coding DNA: TGTGCCAGCAGCTTAGTCGGGTCGACGAACAATGAGCAGTTCTTC. The encoded protein is CASSLVGSTNNEQFF.

This clonotype was recorded at least ten times. This chain uses TRBV12-3 or TRBV12-4 with TRBJ1-4; D gene ambiguous. CDR3 size: 13 residues. The V end lost 3 bases, the J end lost 15 bases, and 17 bases lay between the germline ends. As DNA, the CDR3 is TGTGCCAGCAGTTTCAGCGGGGAGGGTGAAGTGTTTTTT. Its protein is CASSFSGEGEVFF.

This clonotype was observed at least ten times. The chain uses TRBV7-9 and TRBJ1-5, with D possibly TRBD1 on 6 matching bases. The CDR3 is 17 residues long. The V end was cut by 1 base, the J end by 7 bases, with 20 bases between. The germline V gene encodes CDR1 SEHNR and CDR2 FQNEAQ (reference sequence). Here the CDR3 reads CASSLEGGARSGQPQHF. In nucleotides, the CDR3 is TGTGCCAGCAGCTTAGAAGGGGGGGCCCGTTCCGGACAGCCCCAGCATTTT.

The chain recombines TRBV18 with TRBJ2-1; D remains unclear. The CDR3 has 14 amino acids. In germline, CDR1 is KGHSH, CDR2 LQKENI. The ends were cut back, 4 bases at V and 3 bases at J, with 10 bases in the middle. The CDR3 DNA follows: TGTGCCAGCTCACATATTGTGGTCTACAATGAGCAGTTCTTC. It specifies CASSHIVVYNEQFF.

V is TRBV5-5 and J is TRBJ1-5; 10 nucleotides line up with TRBD1. CDR1 SGHKS and CDR2 YYEKEE come from the germline V gene (reference sequence). The CDR3 consists of 15 residues. V dropped 2 bases and J dropped 8; count of bases not matched to a gene: 7. Here the CDR3 reads CASSLEDRGGEPQHF. CDR3 DNA sequence: TGTGCCAGCAGCTTAGAGGACAGGGGGGGAGAGCCCCAGCATTTT. The full variable domain, rest sourced from reference TRBV5-5 and TRBJ1-5, is DAGVTQSPTHLIKTRGQQVTLRCSPISGHKSVSWYQQVLGQGPQFIFQYYEKEERGRGNFPDRFSARQFPNYSSELNVNALLLGDSALYLCASSLEDRGGEPQHFGDGTRLSIL.

The rearrangement joins TRBV19 to TRBJ2-1, with a weak D call TRBD1 (6 bases). Per germline, CDR1 LNHDA and CDR2 SQIVND (reference sequence). V shed 6 bases and J shed 5 bases, with 17 bases lying between them. This CDR3 has 15 residues. In DNA, the CDR3 is TGTGCCAGTAGGTTACCGGGACACATAAACAATGAGCAGTTCTTC. It is translated as CASRLPGHINNEQFF.